One sample yielded the 14 T cell receptor beta chains listed below, sequenced in a study of blood T cell repertoires in COVID-19. Sequenced by immunoSEQ multiplex PCR; TCRdb stores in-frame clones only, minus some. The sample includes 90,000 to 150,000 clones, about 74% of them seen just once. The specimen sequenced was peripheral blood. The receptors derive from a man between 65 and 79 years old with acute or convalescent COVID-19.

This clone was counted a few times. The CDR3 spells CASSIKQGNTIYF. CDR3 coding DNA: TGTGCCAGCAGCATAAAACAGGGAAACACCATATATTTT. The rearrangement links TRBV14 to TRBJ1-3; D remains ambiguous. CDR1 and CDR2 (germline): SGHDN, FVKESK. This CDR3 is built from 13 residues. Trimming removed 5 bases from V and 4 bases from J, with 9 bases in between.

The J gene is TRBJ2-1, the V gene TRBV5-4; 9 bases agree with TRBD2. Germline V gene sequence: CDR1 SGHNT, CDR2 YYREEE (reference sequence). CDR3 size: 14 residues. V was clipped by 3 bases and J by 5 bases; unmatched bases: 3. The CDR3 region has the DNA TGTGCCAGCAGCTCGACTAGCGGAGACAATGAGCAGTTCTTC. Translated: CASSSTSGDNEQFF.

V and J are TRBV7-2 and TRBJ1-6; TRBD1 aligns across 7 bases. Looked up from germline, CDR1 is SGHTA and CDR2 is FQGNSA. This CDR3 has 16 amino acids. V lost 3 bases to trimming and J lost 6 bases; unmatched junction nucleotides: 8. The CDR3 DNA sequence: TGTGCCAGCAGCTTTACAGGGGTGGGCGTTAATTCACCCCTCCACTTT. As protein: CASSFTGVGVNSPLHF.

The chain recombines TRBV7-6 with TRBJ1-3; maybe TRBD1 (5 bases). Deletions cut 2 bases from V and 2 bases from J, with 13 bases between. The CDR3 loop spans 16 amino acids. CDR1 is SGHVS, CDR2 FNYEAQ, per germline. The CDR3 here is CASSLRAGQPGNTIYF. In DNA form, the CDR3 reads TGTGCCAGCAGCTTACGGGCAGGGCAGCCTGGAAACACCATATATTTT.

The V call is TRBV29-1, the J call TRBJ2-5, with D perhaps matching TRBD2 (5 bases). The CDR3 runs 11 residues. Germline V CDR1 and CDR2: SQVTM, ANQGSEA. The V end lost 8 bases, the J end lost 9 bases, and 16 bases lay between the germline ends. This chain's CDR3 is CSYDGDGAQYF. Here the CDR3 DNA reads TGCAGCTACGATGGAGACGGGGCCCAGTACTTC.

The J gene is TRBJ2-2, the V gene TRBV21-1; the table gives TRBD1 as D, unverified against the DNA. TRBV21-1 is noted as a pseudogene. The CDR3 consists of 14 residues. The DNA of the CDR3 is TGTGCCAGCAGCAAAGCAGGGGGCTCCGGGGAGCTGTTTTTT. This gives the protein CASSKAGGSGELFF.

The gene calls are TRBV29-1 and TRBJ1-1, with 8 bases aligning to TRBD1. CDR1 is SQVTM and CDR2 is ANQGSEA in the germline V gene. CDR3 length: 13 amino acids. V was pared by 3 bases and J by 4 bases, with 4 bases of the junction left unmatched. The CDR3 coding sequence is TGCAGCGTTGACAGGGGGCGCGGCACTGAAGCTTTCTTT. This translates into CSVDRGRGTEAFF.

The rearrangement uses TRBV29-1 and TRBJ2-3, with 7 bases fitting TRBD1. V gave up 3 bases and J gave up 3 bases; unmatched junction bases: 6. The CDR3 totals 14 residues. In germline, CDR1 is SQVTM, CDR2 ANQGSEA. CDR3 nucleotide sequence: TGCAGCGTTGATCCAGGGGGTTTGACAGATACGCAGTATTTT. Translating gives CSVDPGGLTDTQYF.

This chain connects TRBV5-1 to TRBJ1-3; 9 nucleotides match TRBD1. This CDR3 region has 14 residues. Germline trimming cut 5 bases from V and 8 bases from J; bases unmatched to any gene: 8. Germline V gene sequence: CDR1 SGHRS, CDR2 YFSETQ. The CDR3 DNA reads as TGCGCCAGCAGTATTGGGACAGGGCTGGACACCATATATTTT. Its translation: CASSIGTGLDTIYF.

The chain links TRBV5-4 to TRBJ2-3, with 9 positions matching TRBD2. V lost 4 bases to trimming and J lost 2 bases; unmatched junction nucleotides: 5. Germline assignment: CDR1 SGHNT and CDR2 YYREEE (reference sequence). The CDR3 has 15 residues. The CDR3 sequence is CASSKTSGTTDTQYF. CDR3 in DNA: TGTGCCAGCAGCAAGACTAGCGGAACCACAGATACGCAGTATTTT.

This chain links TRBV7-2 with TRBJ2-3; 7 nucleotides match TRBD1. This CDR3 spans 15 amino acids. In germline, CDR1 is SGHTA, CDR2 FQGNSA. V lost 1 base to trimming and J lost 6 bases; unmatched junction nucleotides: 7. CDR3 nucleotides: TGTGCCAGCAGCTTAGGAAGGGGGCATTGGGATACGCAGTATTTT. This translates into CASSLGRGHWDTQYF.

The rearrangement joins TRBV20-1 to TRBJ1-4, with TRBD1 matching over 9 bases. J was trimmed by 5 bases and V by 3 bases; bases with no gene match: 1. This CDR3 has 13 residues. Germline V gives CDR1 DFQATT, CDR2 SNEGSKA (reference sequence). The DNA for the CDR3 is TGCAGTGCTAGTGACAGGGGGAATGAAAAACTGTTTTTT. It is translated as CSASDRGNEKLFF.

This clone was seen a handful of times. The CDR3 reads CASSAGSGSYEQYF. The CDR3 DNA reads as TGTGCCAGTTCAGCTGGTAGCGGCTCCTACGAGCAGTACTTC. The chain couples TRBV19 to TRBJ2-7; possible D gene TRBD2, 6 bases. CDR1 is LNHDA and CDR2 is SQIVND in the germline V gene (reference sequence). The CDR3 spans 14 residues. V lost 8 bases and J 0 bases, leaving 14 bases between the germline ends.

CDR3 residues: CASRTGTKAEQYF. The CDR3 coding sequence is TGTGCCAGCAGGACAGGGACCAAGGCCGAGCAGTACTTC. The chain combines TRBV6-6 with TRBJ2-7, with 7 bases identical to TRBD1. V lost 6 bases and J lost 6; bases outside the gene matches: 8. Germline-derived CDR1 and CDR2 are MNHNY and SVGAGI (reference sequence). This CDR3 is built from 13 residues.